This note documents a single T cell receptor (beta chain) sequence. This specimen comes from a study of CD8+CD57+ T cells in acquired aplastic anemia. Individuals selected for sequencing had exhibited CD8+CD57+ cell expansion on flow cytometry. The enrolled patients all had severe acquired aplastic anemia. No patient had been given any therapy when blood was sampled. Genomic DNA templated the TCR beta VDJ and CDR3 profiling. A single record per CDR3 protein comes from TCRdb applying MiXCR to the reads. The sample includes about 160,000 distinct CDR3 sequences, around half of them seen just once. CDR3 length: 13 amino acids. Looked up from germline, CDR1 is SNHLY and CDR2 is FYNNEI. Deletions cut 4 bases from V and 1 base from J, with 7 bases between.

The V and J genes are TRBV2 and TRBJ1-1; D call uncertain. Sequenced sample: sorted CD4+, CD8+, or CD8+CD57+ T cells (not recorded which) from PBMCs. The receptor was isolated from a human donor with aplastic anemia. For the CDR3, the DNA is TGTGCCAGCAGTGTAGCTACGAACACTGAAGCTTTCTTT. Translation gives CASSVATNTEAFF.